The sequence of this T cell receptor (beta chain) was determined in a study of blood T cell repertoires in COVID-19. Overall study: The United States, Italy and Spain supplied acute and convalescent COVID-19 samples.

Per the authors' pipeline: Using reference gene primer amplification, nucleated cell counts were estimated. Method: immunoSEQ multiplex PCR; TCRdb's copy keeps in-frame clones and lacks some. V and J calls and clone size are copied from that table; D and trimming were computed from the DNA. The sample shows approximately 90,000 clones, 85% of them seen only once. Trimming took 1 base from V and 9 from J, leaving 16 bases between them. Germline V gene data show CDR1 as LNHDA and CDR2 as SQIVND (reference sequence). The CDR3 extends over 15 amino acids. V and J are TRBV19 and TRBJ2-1, with a weak D call TRBD2 (5 bases). The sequenced sample was peripheral blood. This sequence originates from an elderly man with acute or convalescent COVID-19. The CDR3 DNA reads as TGTGCCAGTAGTATAGCGGGATTACCGGTACCTGAGCAGTTCTTC. Residues: CASSIAGLPVPEQFF.